One sample yielded the 14 T cell receptor beta chains listed below, sequenced in a study of T cells after yellow fever vaccination (dated by TCRdb to between 2018 and 2020). This specimen's treatment or condition label, interpreted: live attenuated yellow fever vaccine strain. Libraries were constructed by 5' RACE. The run used an Illumina HiSeq 2500. The public reads were reanalyzed by TCRdb: fastp trimming at Q25, MiXCR alignment, in-frame beta chains only. Identical CDR3 proteins give one entry, which carries the most common genes and DNA. The sample table holds about 96,000 distinct CDR3 sequences, of which 8% to 10% were seen once. Jointly, the top ten make up approximately 17% of the sample. Specimen: CD8+ T cells not binding an NS4B(214-222) dextramer, sorted from PBMCs, collected about 2 weeks after the first yellow fever vaccination. This specimen's cell subset or site label, per the study, means: NS4B epitope dextramer-negative CD8 T cells. The receptors here all came from a man between 18 and 35 years old who received the YFV17D yellow fever vaccine.

For this clonotype: A read error is possible here, since a much larger clone lies one base away. This rearrangement joins TRBV7-6 to TRBJ2-2, with 10 bases fitting TRBD1. From germline, CDR1 is SGHVS and CDR2 FNYEAQ. V lost 9 bases to trimming and J lost 6 bases; unmatched junction nucleotides: 10. The CDR3 is 15 amino acids. The CDR3 is CARSTGTGVPGELFF. CDR3 bases: TGTGCCAGAAGCACCGGGACAGGGGTTCCCGGGGAGCTGTTTTTT. The full variable domain, in which reference TRBV7-6 and TRBJ2-2 provide the parts outside the CDR3, is GAGVSQSPRYKVTKRGQDVALRCDPISGHVSLYWYRQALGQGPEFLTYFNYEAQQDKSGLPNDRFSAERPEGSISTLTIQRTEQRDSAMYRCARSTGTGVPGELFFGEGSRLTVL.

The chain employs TRBV11-2 and TRBJ2-3; no reliable D call. The CDR3 consists of 12 residues. V lost 5 bases and J lost 1, with 4 bases in between. Germline V gene data show CDR1 as SGHAT and CDR2 as FQNNGV. This CDR3 reads CASSPGTDTQYF. In DNA, the CDR3 is TGTGCCAGCAGCCCCGGCACAGATACGCAGTATTTT.

This clonotype was observed a few times. The chain couples TRBV4-1 to TRBJ1-1, with D uncertain. Trimming pared 0 bases from V and 8 bases from J, leaving 10 bases between. The germline CDR1 and CDR2 sequences are MGHRA and YSYEKL. This CDR3 spans 13 amino acids. DNA of the CDR3: TGCGCCAGCAGCCAAGACGTTATCACAGAAGCTTTCTTT. Protein: CASSQDVITEAFF.

This clonotype was counted at least ten times. The chain uses TRBV12-5 and TRBJ2-7; D gene uncertain. V was clipped by 6 bases and J by 3 bases, with 6 bases between them. Per germline, CDR1 LGHNT and CDR2 FRNRAP. This CDR3 comprises 11 residues. CDR3 sequence reads: CASGLGYEQYF. The CDR3 DNA reads TGTGCTAGTGGCCTAGGCTACGAGCAGTACTTC.

The chain links TRBV12-3 or TRBV12-4 to TRBJ2-3; D unresolved. This CDR3 spans 14 amino acids. The V and J ends lost 4 bases and 0 bases respectively, with 8 bases between them. The CDR3 loop reads CASSWVGSTDTQYF. The CDR3 DNA follows: TGTGCCAGCAGTTGGGTAGGCAGCACAGATACGCAGTATTTT.

This clonotype was seen many times. The chain joins TRBV13 to TRBJ1-6, with a weak D call TRBD1 (6 bases). The ends were cut back, 2 bases at V and 10 bases at J, with 12 bases in the middle. The CDR3 runs 14 residues. Germline assignment: CDR1 PRHDT and CDR2 FYEKMQ (reference sequence). CDR3 region: CASSLRDKASPLHF. Here the CDR3 DNA reads TGTGCCAGCAGCTTACGGGACAAAGCGTCACCCCTCCACTTT.

The sample holds many counts of this clonotype. This chain uses TRBV7-7 with TRBJ2-3; D perhaps matches TRBD1 (6 bases). The CDR3 is 14 amino acids. Trimming removed 5 bases at V and 2 bases at J, with 11 bases between. Germline CDR1 is SSHAT and CDR2 is FNYEAQ (reference sequence). The CDR3: CASSQDSITDTQYF. The CDR3, as DNA: TGTGCCAGCAGCCAGGACAGTATCACAGATACGCAGTATTTT.

This clonotype was seen ten or more times. This chain links TRBV28 with TRBJ1-5; D is perhaps TRBD1 (6 bases). This CDR3 comprises 15 residues. Trimming took off 2 bases at V and 3 bases at J, with 11 bases between the two ends. Germline values: CDR1 MDHEN, CDR2 SYDVKM. CDR3: CASSLVDRLNQPQHF. Here the CDR3 DNA reads TGTGCCAGCAGTTTAGTCGACAGGCTCAATCAGCCCCAGCATTTT.

The chain recombines TRBV7-6 with TRBJ2-7; TRBD2 agrees at 7 bases. Trimming at V came to 5 bases and at J to 2 bases, leaving 9 bases not matched to a gene. CDR1 SGHVS and CDR2 FNYEAQ come from the germline V gene. This CDR3 contains 15 residues. The CDR3: CASSPAMGGAYEQYF. The CDR3 coding sequence is TGTGCCAGCAGCCCGGCGATGGGAGGGGCCTACGAGCAGTACTTC.

This clonotype has a handful of counts. The genes are TRBV20-1 and TRBJ2-1; D call uncertain. The CDR3 extends over 11 amino acids. CDR1 and CDR2 (germline): DFQATT, SNEGSKA (reference sequence). Between the trimmed V and J ends, which lost 6 bases and 8 bases, there was a span of 11 bases. The CDR3 nucleotides are TGCAGTGCCCCCCGGTCTTATGAGCAGTTCTTC. Its translation: CSAPRSYEQFF.

The rearrangement links TRBV20-1 to TRBJ2-1, with TRBD1 as a possible D gene (6 bases). The germline V gene encodes CDR1 DFQATT and CDR2 SNEGSKA (reference sequence). The length of the CDR3 is 15 residues. Trimming shortened V by 6 bases and J by 0 bases, and 15 bases separated the two germline ends. The CDR3 nucleotides are TGCAGTGCCAGGGGCCGACAAGGCTCCTACAATGAGCAGTTCTTC. Translation: CSARGRQGSYNEQFF.

This clonotype has a handful of counts. The rearrangement links TRBV20-1 to TRBJ1-2; 7 bases fit TRBD1. J gave up 2 bases and V 5 bases, and 8 bases lay outside the gene matches. This CDR3 spans 14 amino acids. Germline V gene sequence: CDR1 DFQATT, CDR2 SNEGSKA (reference sequence). The CDR3 DNA is TGCAGTGCTGCCGACAGGGCGGTAAACTATGGCTACACCTTC. Its protein product is CSAADRAVNYGYTF.

The V gene is TRBV7-9, the J gene TRBJ2-3, with D maybe TRBD1 (6 bases). Germline V gene data show CDR1 as SEHNR and CDR2 as FQNEAQ (reference sequence). The CDR3 loop spans 15 amino acids. V lost 5 bases and J lost 0, with 12 bases in between. The CDR3 coding sequence is TGTGCCAGCAGCGCAGGGGCTAGTAGCACAGATACGCAGTATTTT. Translated: CASSAGASSTDTQYF.

The chain combines TRBV2 with TRBJ1-5; D gene ambiguous. This CDR3 is built from 17 residues. With 2 bases removed from V and 5 bases from J, the gap between germline ends came to 19 bases. Germline CDR1 SNHLY, CDR2 FYNNEI. The CDR3 sequence: CASSEFQESRVDQPQHF. In DNA, the CDR3 is TGTGCCAGCAGTGAATTTCAAGAGAGTAGGGTGGATCAGCCCCAGCATTTT.